This T cell receptor beta chain was captured by sequencing in a study of PD-1 blockade in classical Hodgkin lymphoma. The V segment lost 0 bases and the J segment 4 bases; nucleotides outside the gene matches: 4. The CDR3 length is 16 residues. Germline CDR1 is MNHEY and CDR2 is SVGAGI. Profiled with immunoSEQ multiplex PCR; TCRdb holds only in-frame clones, not every one. This repertoire shows over 80,000 clones, around nine tenths found once; its top ten account for less than 3%. Brentuximab vedotin exposure varied among the patients, all of whom had relapsed after autologous stem cell transplantation. Best responses fell into complete response, partial response or progressive disease.

The V gene is TRBV6-5, the J gene TRBJ2-1; 9 bases are shared with TRBD2. This sequence originates from a human donor with classical Hodgkin lymphoma. This specimen was peripheral blood mononuclear cells (PBMCs), taken at baseline. The CDR3 region is CASSYSLAGAYNEQFF. As DNA, the CDR3 is TGTGCCAGCAGTTACTCATTAGCGGGGGCGTACAATGAGCAGTTCTTC.